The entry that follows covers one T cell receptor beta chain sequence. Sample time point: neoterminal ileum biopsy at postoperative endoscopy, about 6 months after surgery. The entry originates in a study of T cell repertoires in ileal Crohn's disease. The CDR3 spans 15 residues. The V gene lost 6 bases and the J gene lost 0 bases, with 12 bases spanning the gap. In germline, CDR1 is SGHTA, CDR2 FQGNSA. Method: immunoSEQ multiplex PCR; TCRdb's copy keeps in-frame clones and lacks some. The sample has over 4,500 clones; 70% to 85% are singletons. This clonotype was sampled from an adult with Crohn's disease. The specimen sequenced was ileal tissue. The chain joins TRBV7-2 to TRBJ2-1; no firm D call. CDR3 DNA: TGTGCCAGCAGTCAAATAGCAAGCTCCTACAATGAGCAGTTCTTC. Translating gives CASSQIASSYNEQFF.